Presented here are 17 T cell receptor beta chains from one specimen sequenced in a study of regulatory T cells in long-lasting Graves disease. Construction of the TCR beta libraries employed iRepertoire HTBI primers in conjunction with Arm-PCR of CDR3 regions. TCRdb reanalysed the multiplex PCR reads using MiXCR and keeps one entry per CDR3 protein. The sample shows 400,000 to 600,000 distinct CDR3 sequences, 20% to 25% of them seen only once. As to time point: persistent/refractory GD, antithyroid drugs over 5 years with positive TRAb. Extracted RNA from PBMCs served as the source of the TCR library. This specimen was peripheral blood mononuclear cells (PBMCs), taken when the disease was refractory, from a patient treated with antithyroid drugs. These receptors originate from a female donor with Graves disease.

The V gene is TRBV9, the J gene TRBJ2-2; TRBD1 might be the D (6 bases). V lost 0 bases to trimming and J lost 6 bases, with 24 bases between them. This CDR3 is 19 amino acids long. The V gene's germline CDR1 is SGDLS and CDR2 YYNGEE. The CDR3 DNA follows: TGTGCCAGCAGCGTAGGAGGCCGGGACATTTTTTACCCTCCCGGGGAGCTGTTTTTT. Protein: CASSVGGRDIFYPPGELFF.

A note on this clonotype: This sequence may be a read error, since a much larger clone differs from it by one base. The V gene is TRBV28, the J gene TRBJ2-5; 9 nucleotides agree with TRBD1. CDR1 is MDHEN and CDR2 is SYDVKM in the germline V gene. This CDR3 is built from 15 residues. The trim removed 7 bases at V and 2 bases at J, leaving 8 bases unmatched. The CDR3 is CASNWTGALQETQYF. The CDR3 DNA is TGTGCCAGCAATTGGACAGGGGCCTTGCAAGAGACCCAGTACTTC.

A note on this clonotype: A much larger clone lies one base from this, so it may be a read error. CDR3 loop: CASSFLVPPELWTVYNSPLRF. The CDR3 coding sequence is TGTGCCAGCAGTTTCCTCGTTCCCCCGGAGCTTTGGACAGTCTATAATTCACCCCTCCGCTTT. The rearrangement links TRBV28 to TRBJ1-6; D is possibly TRBD1 (6 bases). Germline assignment: CDR1 MDHEN and CDR2 SYDVKM. The CDR3 has 21 amino acids.

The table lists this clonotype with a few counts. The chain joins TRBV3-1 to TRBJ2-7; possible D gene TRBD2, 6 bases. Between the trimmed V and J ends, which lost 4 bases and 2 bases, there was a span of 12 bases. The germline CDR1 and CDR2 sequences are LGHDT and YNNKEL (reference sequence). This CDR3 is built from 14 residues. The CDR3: CASSRTGTPYEQYF. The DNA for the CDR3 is TGTGCCAGCAGCCGCACCGGGACTCCCTACGAGCAGTACTTC.

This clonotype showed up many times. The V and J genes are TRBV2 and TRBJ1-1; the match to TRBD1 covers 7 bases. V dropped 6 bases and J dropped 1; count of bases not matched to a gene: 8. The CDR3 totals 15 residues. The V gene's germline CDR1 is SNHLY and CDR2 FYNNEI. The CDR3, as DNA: TGTGCCAGCAGGGTTAGGACAGGCCAGAACACTGAAGCTTTCTTT. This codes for CASRVRTGQNTEAFF.

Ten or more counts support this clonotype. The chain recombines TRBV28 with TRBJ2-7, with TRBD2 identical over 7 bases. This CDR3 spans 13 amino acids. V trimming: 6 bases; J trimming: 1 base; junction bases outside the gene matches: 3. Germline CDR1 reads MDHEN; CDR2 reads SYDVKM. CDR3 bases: TGTGCCAGCAGGGAGGGACTATCCTACGAGCAGTACTTC. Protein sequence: CASREGLSYEQYF. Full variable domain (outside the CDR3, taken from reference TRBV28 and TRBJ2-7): DVKVTQSSRYLVKRTGEKVFLECVQDMDHENMFWYRQDPGLGLRLIYFSYDVKMKEKGDIPEGYSVSREKKERFSLILESASTNQTSMYLCASREGLSYEQYFGPGTRLTVT.

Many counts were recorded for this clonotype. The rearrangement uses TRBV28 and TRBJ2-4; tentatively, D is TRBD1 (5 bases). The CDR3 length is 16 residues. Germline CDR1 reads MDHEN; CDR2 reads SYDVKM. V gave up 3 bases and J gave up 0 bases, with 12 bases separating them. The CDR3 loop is CASSFEAGKAKNIQYF. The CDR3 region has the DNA TGTGCCAGCAGTTTCGAGGCAGGGAAAGCCAAAAACATTCAGTACTTC. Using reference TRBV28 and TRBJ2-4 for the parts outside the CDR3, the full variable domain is DVKVTQSSRYLVKRTGEKVFLECVQDMDHENMFWYRQDPGLGLRLIYFSYDVKMKEKGDIPEGYSVSREKKERFSLILESASTNQTSMYLCASSFEAGKAKNIQYFGAGTRLSVL.

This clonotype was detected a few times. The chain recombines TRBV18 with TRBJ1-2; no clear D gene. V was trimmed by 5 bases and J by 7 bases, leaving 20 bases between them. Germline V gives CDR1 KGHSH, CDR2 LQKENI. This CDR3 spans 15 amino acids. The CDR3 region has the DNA TGTGCCAGCTCAACAATAGACGGACCCCACTCTGGCTACACCTTC. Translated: CASSTIDGPHSGYTF.

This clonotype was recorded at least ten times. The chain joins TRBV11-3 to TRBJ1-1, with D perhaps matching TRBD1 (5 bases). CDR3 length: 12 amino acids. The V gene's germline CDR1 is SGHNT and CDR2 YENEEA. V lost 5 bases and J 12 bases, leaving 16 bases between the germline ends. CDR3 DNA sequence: TGTGCCAGCAGCCTTGGTTCAGGGAGGCCTTTCTTT. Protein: CASSLGSGRPFF. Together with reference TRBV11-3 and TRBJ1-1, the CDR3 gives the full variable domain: EAGVVQSPRYKIIEKKQPVAFWCNPISGHNTLYWYLQNLGQGPELLIRYENEEAVDDSQLPKDRFSAERLKGVDSTLKIQPAELGDSAVYLCASSLGSGRPFFGQGTRLTVV.

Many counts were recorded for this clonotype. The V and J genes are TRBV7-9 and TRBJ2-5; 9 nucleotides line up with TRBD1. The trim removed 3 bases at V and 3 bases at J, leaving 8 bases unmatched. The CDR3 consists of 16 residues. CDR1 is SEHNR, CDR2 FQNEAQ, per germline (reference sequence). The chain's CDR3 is CASSFTPGQGEETQYF. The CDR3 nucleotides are TGTGCCAGCAGCTTCACGCCGGGACAGGGAGAAGAGACCCAGTACTTC.

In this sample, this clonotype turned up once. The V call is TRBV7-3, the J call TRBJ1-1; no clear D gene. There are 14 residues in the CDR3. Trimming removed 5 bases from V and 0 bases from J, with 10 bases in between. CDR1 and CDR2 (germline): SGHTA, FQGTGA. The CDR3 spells CASSPAALNTEAFF. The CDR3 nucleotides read TGTGCCAGCAGCCCCGCTGCCCTGAACACTGAAGCTTTCTTT.

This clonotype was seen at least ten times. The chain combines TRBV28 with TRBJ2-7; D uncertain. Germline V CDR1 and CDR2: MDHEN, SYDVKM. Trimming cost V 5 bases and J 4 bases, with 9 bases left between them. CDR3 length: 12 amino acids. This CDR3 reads CASSTVRYEQYF. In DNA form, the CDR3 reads TGTGCCAGCAGTACGGTCCGATACGAGCAGTACTTC.

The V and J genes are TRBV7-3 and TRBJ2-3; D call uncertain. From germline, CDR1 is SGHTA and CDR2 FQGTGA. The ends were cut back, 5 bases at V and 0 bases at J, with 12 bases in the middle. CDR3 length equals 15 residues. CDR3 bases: TGTGCCAGCAGCCCCCAAGGTTCTAGCACAGATACGCAGTATTTT. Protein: CASSPQGSSTDTQYF. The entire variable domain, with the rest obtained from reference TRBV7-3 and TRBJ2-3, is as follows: GAGVSQTPSNKVTEKGKYVELRCDPISGHTALYWYRQSLGQGPEFLIYFQGTGAADDSGLPNDRFFAVRPEGSVSTLKIQRTERGDSAVYLCASSPQGSSTDTQYFGPGTRLTVL.

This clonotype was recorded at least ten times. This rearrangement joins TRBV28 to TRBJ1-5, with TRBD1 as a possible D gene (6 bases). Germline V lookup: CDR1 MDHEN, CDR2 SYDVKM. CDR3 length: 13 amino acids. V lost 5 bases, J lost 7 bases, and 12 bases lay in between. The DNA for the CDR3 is TGTGCCAGCAGTAACAGGGTTAGGCAGCCCCAGCATTTT. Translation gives CASSNRVRQPQHF.

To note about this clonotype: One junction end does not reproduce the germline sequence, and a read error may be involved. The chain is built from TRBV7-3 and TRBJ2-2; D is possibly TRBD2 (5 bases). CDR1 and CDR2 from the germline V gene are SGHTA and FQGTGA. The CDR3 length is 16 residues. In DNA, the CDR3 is TGTGCCAGCAGCTTAAATCCCCCAGCGAACACCGGGAAGCTGTTTTTT. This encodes CASSLNPPANTGKLFF. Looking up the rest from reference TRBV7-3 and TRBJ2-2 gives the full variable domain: GAGVSQTPSNKVTEKGKYVELRCDPISGHTALYWYRQSLGQGPEFLIYFQGTGAADDSGLPNDRFFAVRPEGSVSTLKIQRTERGDSAVYLCASSLNPPANTGKLFFGEGSRLTVL.

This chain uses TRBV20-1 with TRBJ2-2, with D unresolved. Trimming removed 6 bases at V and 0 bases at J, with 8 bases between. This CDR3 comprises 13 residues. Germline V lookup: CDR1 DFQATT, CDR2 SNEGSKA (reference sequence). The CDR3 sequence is CSAKHTNTGELFF. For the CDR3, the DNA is TGCAGTGCCAAGCATACGAACACCGGGGAGCTGTTTTTT.

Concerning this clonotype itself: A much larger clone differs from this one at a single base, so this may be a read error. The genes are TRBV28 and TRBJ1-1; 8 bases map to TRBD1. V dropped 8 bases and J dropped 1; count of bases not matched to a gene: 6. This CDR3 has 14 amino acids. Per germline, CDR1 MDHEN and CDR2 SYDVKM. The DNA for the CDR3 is TGTGCCAGCTCATGGACAGGGCCGAACACTGAAGCTTTCTTT. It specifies CASSWTGPNTEAFF.